This T cell receptor (beta chain) derives from a study of CD8+CD57+ T cells in acquired aplastic anemia. The use of genomic DNA as template underpinned the TCR beta VDJ and CDR3 profiling. MiXCR, applied by TCRdb to the reads, yields one record per CDR3 protein. The sample gives 450,000 to 550,000 distinct CDR3 sequences, 25% to 40% of which show up once; 0.7% to 1% is in the top ten. V dropped 5 bases and J dropped 3 bases, with 8 bases sitting between them. The length of the CDR3 is 13 residues. Germline loops: CDR1 LGHDT, CDR2 YNNKEL (reference sequence). Whole-study results and caveats: The same twenty-nine CD8+ CDR3 sequences occurred in patients and in controls.

On this clonotype: No antigen is known for it.

Patients selected for sequencing had displayed CD8+CD57+ cell expansion by flow cytometry. This clonotype was obtained from a human donor with aplastic anemia. The gene calls are TRBV3-1 and TRBJ1-3; no clear D. Sequenced: sorted CD4+, CD8+, or CD8+CD57+ T cells (not recorded which) from PBMCs. The CDR3 sequence is CASSTTGGNTIYF. As DNA, the CDR3 is TGTGCCAGCAGCACGACTGGTGGAAACACCATATATTTT.